These T cell receptor beta chains were read from a single sample in a study of blood T cell repertoires in COVID-19. Sequencing was performed with immunoSEQ multiplex PCR; in TCRdb, only in-frame clones are kept and a portion is missing. Here the sample spans about 230,000 clones, more than 75% being singletons. What was sequenced was peripheral blood. The receptors come from a man aged 45-65 years with COVID-19, enrolled during active disease. Each CDR3 is given with its conserved first and last residue. D genes are given only for firm matches. Some rows have no size entry. The others give once, few or many, or a class for an expanded clone.

-	TRBJ2-3	TRBV7-8	TRBD2	TGTGCCAGCAGCTTAAGACTAGCGGGGGTGAATACGCAGTATTTT	CASSLRLAGVNTQYF
-	TRBJ2-5	TRBV6-5	TRBD2	TGTGCCAGCACTAAGCGGGAGGGAGGGACCCAGTACTTC	CASTKREGGTQYF
-	TRBJ1-1	TRBV7-2	TRBD1	TGTGCCAGCAGCTTAGTATCGACAGGGGGCAGGGACACTGAAGCTTTCTTT	CASSLVSTGGRDTEAFF
few	TRBJ1-6	TRBV11-1	TRBD1	TGTGCCAGCAGCCCTCGGGGCAGGGGGCGAGGTTCACCCCTCCACTTT	CASSPRGRGRGSPLHF
-	TRBJ1-6	TRBV5-1	TRBD1	TGCGCCAGCAGCGTGGAAGGCGACAGGGTCGGTTCACCCCTCCACTTT	CASSVEGDRVGSPLHF
-	TRBJ1-2	TRBV4-2	-	TGTGCCAGCAGCCAAGAACCACGTGAGGGCTACACCTTC	CASSQEPREGYTF
-	TRBJ2-7	TRBV5-4	TRBD2	TGTGCCAGCAGCTTTTATGAGGGAGGGCCGTCTCCAGTCCACGAGCAGTACTTC	CASSFYEGGPSPVHEQYF
-	TRBJ2-1	TRBV27	TRBD2	TGTGCCAGCAGTCCTAGCGGGGGCCTGTACAATGAGCAGTTCTTC	CASSPSGGLYNEQFF
-	TRBJ1-3	TRBV28	-	TGTGCCAGCAGTTTAAGGGGCGAGCCCTCTGGAAACACCATATATTTT	CASSLRGEPSGNTIYF
-	TRBJ2-3	TRBV7-9	-	TGTGCCAGCAGCTCACGGGGGGATACGCAGTATTTT	CASSSRGDTQYF
-	TRBJ2-7	TRBV25-1	TRBD1	TGTGCCAGCAGTGGAGGACAGGGTTACGAGCAGTACTTC	CASSGGQGYEQYF
-	TRBJ2-3	TRBV7-3	TRBD2	TGTGCCAGCAGTCCTAGCGGGCAAATGACTAGCACAGATACGCAGTATTTT	CASSPSGQMTSTDTQYF
-	TRBJ1-5	TRBV29-1	TRBD1	TGCAGCGTTGAGGGGACAGGGGGCCTGCCCCAGCATTTT	CSVEGTGGLPQHF
-	TRBJ1-2	TRBV30	-	TGTGCCTGGACAACACATTATGGCTACACCTTC	CAWTTHYGYTF
-	TRBJ2-3	TRBV7-3	-	TGTGCCAGCAGCTTACTAGAGGCTAGCACAGATACGCAGTATTTT	CASSLLEASTDTQYF
-	TRBJ2-7	TRBV10-3	TRBD2	TGTGCCATCAGTGCGGGACTAGCGGCTTACGAGCAGTACTTC	CAISAGLAAYEQYF
-	TRBJ1-5	TRBV7-2	TRBD1	TGTGCCAGCAGCACCGACGGGACAGGGGTAGGTCAGCCCCAGCATTTT	CASSTDGTGVGQPQHF
-	TRBJ2-5	TRBV7-2	-	TGTGCCAGCAGCTTAGATACGGGTGTGGAGACCCAGTACTTC	CASSLDTGVETQYF
-	TRBJ2-2	TRBV19	-	TGTGCCAGTACCAGCGACAGAGCGAACACCGGGGAGCTGTTTTTT	CASTSDRANTGELFF
-	TRBJ1-6	TRBV7-8	-	TGTGCCAGCAGCTTGCAGGGAGGGTCCTATAATTCACCCCTCCACTTT	CASSLQGGSYNSPLHF
-	TRBJ1-6	TRBV28	-	TGTGCCAGCAGTTCCTGGGGCCCCGGGTCACCCCTCCACTTT	CASSSWGPGSPLHF
-	TRBJ1-1	TRBV28	TRBD1	TGTGCCAGCAGTTCGACAGGGGAGGCTTTCTTT	CASSSTGEAFF
-	TRBJ1-1	TRBV12-3/TRBV12-4	-	TGTGCCAGCAGTATCAGGGGCACTGAAGCTTTCTTT	CASSIRGTEAFF
-	TRBJ1-5	TRBV6-5	-	TGTGCCAGCACCGGTGGGTCGGAGGGCCAGCCCCAGCATTTT	CASTGGSEGQPQHF
-	TRBJ2-6	TRBV6-2/TRBV6-3	TRBD2	TGTGCCAGCAGTTACTTTCTAGCGGGGGTTAGGTCTGGGGCCAACGTCCTGACTTTC	CASSYFLAGVRSGANVLTF
-	TRBJ2-1	TRBV9	-	TGTGCCAGCAGCTCTAAGACTAGAACCTACAATGAGCAGTTCTTC	CASSSKTRTYNEQFF
-	TRBJ1-2	TRBV5-5	TRBD1	TGTGCCAGCAGCATCTTGGGACAGGGGGGCTACACCTTC	CASSILGQGGYTF
-	TRBJ2-1	TRBV6-2/TRBV6-3	TRBD2	TGTGCCAGCAGTTACTCCATAGCGGGAGGGACGTACAATGAGCAGTTCTTC	CASSYSIAGGTYNEQFF
-	TRBJ2-7	TRBV4-3	TRBD2	TGCGCCAGCAGCCAAGATATGCGGGGGGTCCGGGGCGAGCAGTACTTC	CASSQDMRGVRGEQYF
-	TRBJ2-6	TRBV27	-	TGTGCCAGCACCCCTGGCAGGGAGGTTGCTGGGGCCAACGTCCTGACTTTC	CASTPGREVAGANVLTF
once	TRBJ2-7	TRBV7-6	-	TGTGCCAGCAGTCCCTGGAGTGCAGCATTCGGCCACTCCTACGAGCAGTACTTC	CASSPWSAAFGHSYEQYF
-	TRBJ2-7	TRBV11-2	-	TGTGCCAGCACCTCCACGAACTACGTGGAGCAGTACTTC	CASTSTNYVEQYF
-	TRBJ1-1	TRBV6-5	TRBD1	TGTGCCAGCGGACAGGTGGGGCCTGAAGCTTTCTTT	CASGQVGPEAFF
-	TRBJ2-3	TRBV4-3	-	TGCGCCAGCAGCCAAGAGGGCTATTCAGATACGCAGTATTTT	CASSQEGYSDTQYF
-	TRBJ2-5	TRBV24-1	-	TGTGCCACCAGTGATGGGATGGGAGAACAAGAGACCCAGTACTTC	CATSDGMGEQETQYF
-	TRBJ2-7	TRBV18	TRBD1	TGTGCCAGCTCACCAGTCGTGACAGGGGTCTACGAGCAGTACTTC	CASSPVVTGVYEQYF